This entry is about one T cell receptor (beta chain). This sample was included in a study of shared clonotypes between healthy human individuals. Profiled with immunoSEQ multiplex PCR; TCRdb holds only in-frame clones, not every one. The sample yields some 500,000 clones, 79% seen once. This CDR3 region has 13 residues. CDR1 is LNHDA and CDR2 is SQIVND in the germline V gene (reference sequence). V shed 8 bases, J shed 5 bases, and the junction held 8 bases outside the gene matches. The receptor's source is a woman between 40 and 50 years old in good health. Some clones in this sample may be carry-over from other donors' samples. This sequence joins TRBV19 and TRBJ1-1; 7 bases map to TRBD1. The sequenced material came from PBMCs. The CDR3 reads CASVDRVSTEAFF. For the CDR3, the DNA is TGTGCCAGTGTAGACAGGGTATCAACTGAAGCTTTCTTT.